This T cell receptor beta chain was identified in a study of shared T cell receptors in the human thymus. Assay: immunoSEQ multiplex PCR; the TCRdb copy retains only in-frame clones and omits some. Of around 730,000 clones detected, approximately 83% appear once; the ten largest clones hold about 0.011%. CDR1 and CDR2 (germline): LNHDA, SQIVND (reference sequence). The CDR3 consists of 17 residues. J gave up 3 bases and V 4 bases, and 11 bases lay outside the gene matches. This clone was observed a single time. This sample was shared with a second study, whose subject was human thymus T cells. That investigation notes: The sample donors, healthy Finnish infants, were having corrective surgery for congenital heart defects. Thymic resections from corrective heart surgery supplied the tissue. Biased V and J segment usage appeared in thymus and peripheral blood.

The sequencing sample was made of thymocytes. This chain links TRBV19 with TRBJ2-5; 10 bases are a match to TRBD2. The TCR comes from a girl under two years old with a congenital heart defect. This CDR3 reads CASSTGLAYLREETQYF. Written as DNA, the CDR3 is TGTGCCAGTAGTACGGGACTAGCGTACCTAAGAGAAGAGACCCAGTACTTC.